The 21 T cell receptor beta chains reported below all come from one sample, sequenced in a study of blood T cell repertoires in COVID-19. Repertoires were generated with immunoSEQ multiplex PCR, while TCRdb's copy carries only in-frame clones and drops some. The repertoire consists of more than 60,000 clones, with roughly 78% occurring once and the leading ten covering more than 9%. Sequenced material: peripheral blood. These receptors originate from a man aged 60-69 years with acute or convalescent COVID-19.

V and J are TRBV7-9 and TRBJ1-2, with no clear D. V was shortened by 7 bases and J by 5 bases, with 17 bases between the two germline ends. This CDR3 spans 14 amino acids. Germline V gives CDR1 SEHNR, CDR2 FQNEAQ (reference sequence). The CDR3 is CASNPGMGFYGYTF. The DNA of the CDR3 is TGTGCCAGCAACCCGGGGATGGGGTTTTATGGCTACACCTTC.

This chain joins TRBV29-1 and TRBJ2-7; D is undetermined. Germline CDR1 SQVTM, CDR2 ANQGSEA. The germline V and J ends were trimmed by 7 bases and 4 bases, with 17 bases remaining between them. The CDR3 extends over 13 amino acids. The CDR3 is CSASGLSKYEQYF. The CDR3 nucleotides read TGCAGCGCTTCAGGCCTTTCCAAGTACGAGCAGTACTTC.

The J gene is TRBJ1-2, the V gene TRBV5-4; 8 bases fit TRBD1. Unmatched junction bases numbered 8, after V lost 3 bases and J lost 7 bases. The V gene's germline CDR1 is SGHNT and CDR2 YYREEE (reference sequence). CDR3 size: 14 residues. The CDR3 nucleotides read TGTGCCAGCAGCTCCGCGACAGGGGTCCTTGGCTACACCTTC. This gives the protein CASSSATGVLGYTF.

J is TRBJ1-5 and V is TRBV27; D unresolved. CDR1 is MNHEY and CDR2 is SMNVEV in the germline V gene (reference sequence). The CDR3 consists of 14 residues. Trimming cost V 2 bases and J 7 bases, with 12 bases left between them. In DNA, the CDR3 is TGTGCCAGCAGTTTAAACTGGAGGTTCCAGCCCCAGCATTTT. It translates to CASSLNWRFQPQHF.

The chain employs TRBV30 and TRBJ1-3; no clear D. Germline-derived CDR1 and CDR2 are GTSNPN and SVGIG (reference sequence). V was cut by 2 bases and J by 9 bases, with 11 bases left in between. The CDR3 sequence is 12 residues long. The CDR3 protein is CAWSNERGTIYF. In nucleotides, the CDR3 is TGTGCCTGGAGTAACGAGCGGGGCACCATATATTTT.

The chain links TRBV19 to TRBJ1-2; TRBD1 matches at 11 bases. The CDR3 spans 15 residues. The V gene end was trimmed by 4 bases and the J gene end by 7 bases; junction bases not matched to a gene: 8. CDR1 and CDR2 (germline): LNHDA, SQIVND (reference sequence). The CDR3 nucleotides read TGTGCCAGTAGTAAACCTCGGACAGGGGGCATTGGCTACACCTTC. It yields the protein CASSKPRTGGIGYTF. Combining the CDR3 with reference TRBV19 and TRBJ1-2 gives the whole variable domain DGGITQSPKYLFRKEGQNVTLSCEQNLNHDAMYWYRQDPGQGLRLIYYSQIVNDFQKGDIAEGYSVSREKKESFPLTVTSAQKNPTAFYLCASSKPRTGGIGYTFGSGTRLTVV.

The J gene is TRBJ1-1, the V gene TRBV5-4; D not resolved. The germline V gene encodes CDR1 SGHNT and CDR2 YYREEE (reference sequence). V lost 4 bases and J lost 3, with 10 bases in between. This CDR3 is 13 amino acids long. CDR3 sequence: CASSAGLDTEAFF. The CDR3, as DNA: TGTGCCAGCAGCGCAGGTTTAGACACTGAAGCTTTCTTT.

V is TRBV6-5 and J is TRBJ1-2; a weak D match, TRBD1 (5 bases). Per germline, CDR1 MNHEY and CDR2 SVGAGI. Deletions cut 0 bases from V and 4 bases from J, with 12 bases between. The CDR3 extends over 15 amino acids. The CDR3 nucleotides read TGTGCCAGCAGTTACTCGTCGCAGGGATCCTATGGCTACACCTTC. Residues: CASSYSSQGSYGYTF.

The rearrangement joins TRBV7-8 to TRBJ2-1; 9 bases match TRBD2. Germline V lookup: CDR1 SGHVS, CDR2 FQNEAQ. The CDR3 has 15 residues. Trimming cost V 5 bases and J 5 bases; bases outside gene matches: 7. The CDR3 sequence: CASSRGLAGNNEQFF. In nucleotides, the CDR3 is TGTGCCAGCAGCCGAGGGCTAGCGGGGAACAATGAGCAGTTCTTC.

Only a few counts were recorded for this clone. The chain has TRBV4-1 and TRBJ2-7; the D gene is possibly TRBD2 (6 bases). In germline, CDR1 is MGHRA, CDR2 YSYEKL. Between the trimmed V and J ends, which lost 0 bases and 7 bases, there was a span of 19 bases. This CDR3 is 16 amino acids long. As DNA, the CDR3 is TGCGCCAGCAGCCAAGATCCCTCGTTTGGGGCGGGGGAGCAGTACTTC. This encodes CASSQDPSFGAGEQYF.

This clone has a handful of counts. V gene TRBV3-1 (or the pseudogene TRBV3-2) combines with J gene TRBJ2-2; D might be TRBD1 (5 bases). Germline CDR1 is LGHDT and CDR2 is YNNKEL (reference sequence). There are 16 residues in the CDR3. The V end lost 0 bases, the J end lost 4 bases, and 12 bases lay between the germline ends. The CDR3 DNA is TGTGCCAGCAGCCAAGACCCTCAGGGATTCACCGGGGAGCTGTTTTTT. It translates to CASSQDPQGFTGELFF.

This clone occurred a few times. This chain's CDR3 is CASSEVTNEKLFF. In nucleotides, the CDR3 is TGTGCCAGTTCGGAGGTTACTAATGAAAAACTGTTTTTT. The chain couples TRBV18 to TRBJ1-4; the D is unclear. Trimming pared 9 bases from V and 2 bases from J, leaving 10 bases between. This CDR3 is 13 amino acids long. The germline CDR1 and CDR2 sequences are KGHSH and LQKENI.

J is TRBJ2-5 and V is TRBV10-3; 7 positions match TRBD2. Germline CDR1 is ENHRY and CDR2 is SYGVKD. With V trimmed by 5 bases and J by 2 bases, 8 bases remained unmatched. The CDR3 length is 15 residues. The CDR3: CAISTAGPYQETQYF. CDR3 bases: TGTGCCATCAGTACAGCGGGACCCTATCAAGAGACCCAGTACTTC.

CDR3 in DNA: TGCAGCGTTGAAGAGGGGGCCAGAGAGACCCAGTACTTC. Amino acid sequence: CSVEEGARETQYF. The chain joins TRBV29-1 to TRBJ2-5; D may be TRBD1 (6 bases). CDR3 length: 13 amino acids. Germline V lookup: CDR1 SQVTM, CDR2 ANQGSEA. Trimming shortened V by 0 bases and J by 4 bases, and 9 bases separated the two germline ends.

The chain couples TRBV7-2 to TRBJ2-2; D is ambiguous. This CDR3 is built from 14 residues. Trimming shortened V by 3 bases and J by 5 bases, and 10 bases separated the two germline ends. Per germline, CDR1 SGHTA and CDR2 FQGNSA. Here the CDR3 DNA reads TGTGCCAGCAGCTTTGTCCCTTCGACCGGGGAGCTGTTTTTT. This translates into CASSFVPSTGELFF.

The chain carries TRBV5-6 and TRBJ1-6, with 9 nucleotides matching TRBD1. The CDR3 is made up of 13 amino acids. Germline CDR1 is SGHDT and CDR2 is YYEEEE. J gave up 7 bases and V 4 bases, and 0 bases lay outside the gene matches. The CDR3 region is CASSGQGNSPLHF. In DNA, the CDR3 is TGTGCCAGCAGCGGACAGGGGAATTCACCCCTCCACTTT.

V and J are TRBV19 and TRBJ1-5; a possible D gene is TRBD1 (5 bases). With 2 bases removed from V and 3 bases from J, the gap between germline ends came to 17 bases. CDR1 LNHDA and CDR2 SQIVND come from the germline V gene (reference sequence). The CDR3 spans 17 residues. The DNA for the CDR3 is TGTGCCAGTAGTATAAGGAGCGGGGCGAAGGACAATCAGCCCCAGCATTTT. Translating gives CASSIRSGAKDNQPQHF. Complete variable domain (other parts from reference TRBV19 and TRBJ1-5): DGGITQSPKYLFRKEGQNVTLSCEQNLNHDAMYWYRQDPGQGLRLIYYSQIVNDFQKGDIAEGYSVSREKKESFPLTVTSAQKNPTAFYLCASSIRSGAKDNQPQHFGDGTRLSIL.

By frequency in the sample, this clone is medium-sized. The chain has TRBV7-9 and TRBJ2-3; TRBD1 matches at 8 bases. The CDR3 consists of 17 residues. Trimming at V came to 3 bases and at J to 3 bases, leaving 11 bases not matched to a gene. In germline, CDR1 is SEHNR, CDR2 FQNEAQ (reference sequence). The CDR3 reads CASSFPRQGSGTDTQYF. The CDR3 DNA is TGTGCCAGCAGCTTCCCTCGACAGGGGTCGGGGACAGATACGCAGTATTTT.

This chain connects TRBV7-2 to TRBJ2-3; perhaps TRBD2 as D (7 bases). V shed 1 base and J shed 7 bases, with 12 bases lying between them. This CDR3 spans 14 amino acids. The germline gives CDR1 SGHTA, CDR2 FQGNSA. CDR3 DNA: TGTGCCAGCAGCTTAGTCGCGGGGGCCTATACGCAGTATTTT. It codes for CASSLVAGAYTQYF.

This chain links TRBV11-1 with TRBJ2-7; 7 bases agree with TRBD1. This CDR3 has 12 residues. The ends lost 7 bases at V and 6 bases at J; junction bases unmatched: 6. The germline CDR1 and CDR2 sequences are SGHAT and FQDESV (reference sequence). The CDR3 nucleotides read TGTGCCAGCACCACACGGACAGGCGAGCAGTACTTC. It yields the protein CASTTRTGEQYF.

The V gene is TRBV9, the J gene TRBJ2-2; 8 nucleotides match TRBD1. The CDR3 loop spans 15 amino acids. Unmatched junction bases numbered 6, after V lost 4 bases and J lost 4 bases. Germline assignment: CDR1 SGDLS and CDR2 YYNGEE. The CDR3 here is CASSRTGIGTGELFF. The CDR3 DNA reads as TGTGCCAGCAGCCGGACAGGGATTGGCACCGGGGAGCTGTTTTTT.